This T cell receptor (beta chain) was documented in a study of radiotherapy plus CTLA-4 blockade in lung cancer. Study-wide background: Objective responses arose in 15% to 20% of patients, and over 25% experienced disease control. Whole-study results and caveats: After treatment with radiotherapy plus ipilimumab, TCR clones that came from the tumor expanded in blood.

TCRdb's table, derived via immunoSEQ multiplex PCR, lists solely in-frame clones and lacks some. The sample has 65,000 to 90,000 clones; approximately 86% are singletons. CDR1 is KGHSH and CDR2 is LQKENI in the germline V gene. V was cut by 1 base and J by 7 bases, with 8 bases left in between. The CDR3 runs 12 residues. This clone was picked up a small number of times. No antigen is known for it. The sequence was collected from a human donor with non-small cell lung cancer who had stable disease on radiotherapy plus ipilimumab. The chain joins TRBV18 to TRBJ2-7; D is uncertain. This material consisted of peripheral blood, taken from a patient treated with radiotherapy plus ipilimumab. CDR3 loop: CASSPLGREQYF. The CDR3 DNA reads as TGTGCCAGCTCACCACTTGGTCGGGAGCAGTACTTC.